This TCR beta chain was sequenced during a study of early T cells in non-severe SARS-CoV-2 infection. V shed 1 base and J 5 bases; nucleotides not matched to a gene: 2. The CDR3 covers 15 residues. Germline V gives CDR1 MNHNS, CDR2 SASEGT. This clonotype has a count of ten or more. TCRdb used MiXCR to reprocess the 5' RACE reads, holding one entry per CDR3 protein. The sample has tens of thousands of distinct CDR3 sequences, around 5% seen once. The sample in question was whole blood, obtained at baseline. The TCR comes from an adult who was a healthcare worker with PCR-confirmed SARS-CoV-2 infection or an uninfected control (not recorded which). The chain carries TRBV6-1 and TRBJ2-1, with 10 nucleotides matching TRBD2. The CDR3 DNA reads as TGTGCCAGCAGTGAAGGACTAGCGGGCCACAATGAGCAGTTCTTC. Residues: CASSEGLAGHNEQFF.